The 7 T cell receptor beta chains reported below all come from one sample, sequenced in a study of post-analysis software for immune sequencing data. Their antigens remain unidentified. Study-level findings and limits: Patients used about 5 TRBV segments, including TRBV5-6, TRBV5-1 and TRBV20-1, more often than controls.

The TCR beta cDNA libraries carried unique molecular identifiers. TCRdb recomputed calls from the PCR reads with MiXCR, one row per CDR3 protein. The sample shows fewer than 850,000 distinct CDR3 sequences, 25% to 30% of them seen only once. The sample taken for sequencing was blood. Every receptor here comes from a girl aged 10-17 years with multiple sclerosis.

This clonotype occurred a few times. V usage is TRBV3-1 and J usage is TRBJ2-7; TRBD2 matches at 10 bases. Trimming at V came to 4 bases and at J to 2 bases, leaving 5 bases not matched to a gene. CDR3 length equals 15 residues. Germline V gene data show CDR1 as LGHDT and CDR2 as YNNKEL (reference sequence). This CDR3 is CASSRGLAAAYEQYF. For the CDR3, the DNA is TGTGCCAGCAGCCGAGGACTAGCGGCAGCCTACGAGCAGTACTTC.

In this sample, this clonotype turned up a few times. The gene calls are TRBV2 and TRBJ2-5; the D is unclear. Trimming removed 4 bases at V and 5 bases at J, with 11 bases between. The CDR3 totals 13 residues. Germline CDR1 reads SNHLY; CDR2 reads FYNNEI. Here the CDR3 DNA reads TGTGCCAGCAGTGTCGGTCCCGGGGAGACCCAGTACTTC. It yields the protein CASSVGPGETQYF.

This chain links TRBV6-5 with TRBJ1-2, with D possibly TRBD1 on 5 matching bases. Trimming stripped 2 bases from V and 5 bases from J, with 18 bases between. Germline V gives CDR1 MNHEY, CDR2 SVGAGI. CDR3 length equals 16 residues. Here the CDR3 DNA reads TGTGCCAGCAGTTACGATGGGGCCTACACCCGGTATGGCTACACCTTC. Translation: CASSYDGAYTRYGYTF.

CDR3 in amino acids: CASSPPQNYGYTF. DNA of the CDR3: TGTGCCAGCAGTCCCCCCCAAAACTATGGCTACACCTTC. The chain joins TRBV28 to TRBJ1-2; no clear D. This CDR3 spans 13 amino acids. CDR1 MDHEN and CDR2 SYDVKM come from the germline V gene. V was cut by 5 bases and J by 2 bases, with 9 bases left in between.

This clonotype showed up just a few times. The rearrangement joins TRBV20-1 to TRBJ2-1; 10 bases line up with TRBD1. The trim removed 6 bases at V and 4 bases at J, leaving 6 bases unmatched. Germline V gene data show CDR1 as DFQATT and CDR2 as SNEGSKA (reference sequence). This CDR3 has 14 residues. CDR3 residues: CSADRDRGYNEQFF. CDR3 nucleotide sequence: TGCAGTGCCGACCGGGACAGGGGATACAATGAGCAGTTCTTC.

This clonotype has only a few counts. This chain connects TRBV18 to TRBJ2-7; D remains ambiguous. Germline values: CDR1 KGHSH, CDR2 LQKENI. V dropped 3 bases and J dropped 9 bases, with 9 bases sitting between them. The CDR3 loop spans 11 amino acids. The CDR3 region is CASSPSVGQYF. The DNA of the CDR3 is TGTGCCAGCTCACCGTCTGTGGGGCAGTACTTC.

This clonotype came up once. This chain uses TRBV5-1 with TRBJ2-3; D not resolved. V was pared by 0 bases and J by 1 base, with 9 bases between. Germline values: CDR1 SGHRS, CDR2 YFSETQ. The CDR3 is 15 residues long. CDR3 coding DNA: TGCGCCAGCAGCTTGGGGATGGGCGGCACAGATACGCAGTATTTT. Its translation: CASSLGMGGTDTQYF.